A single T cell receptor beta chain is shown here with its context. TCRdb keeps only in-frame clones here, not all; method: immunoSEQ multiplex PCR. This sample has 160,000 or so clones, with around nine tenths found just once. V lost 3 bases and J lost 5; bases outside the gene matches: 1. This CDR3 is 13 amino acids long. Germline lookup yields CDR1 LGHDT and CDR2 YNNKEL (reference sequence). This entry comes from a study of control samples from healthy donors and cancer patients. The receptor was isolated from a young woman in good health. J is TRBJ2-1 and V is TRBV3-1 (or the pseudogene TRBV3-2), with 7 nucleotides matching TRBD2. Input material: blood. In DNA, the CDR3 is TGTGCCAGCAGCCAGGGAGGGGACAATGAGCAGTTCTTC. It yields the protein CASSQGGDNEQFF.